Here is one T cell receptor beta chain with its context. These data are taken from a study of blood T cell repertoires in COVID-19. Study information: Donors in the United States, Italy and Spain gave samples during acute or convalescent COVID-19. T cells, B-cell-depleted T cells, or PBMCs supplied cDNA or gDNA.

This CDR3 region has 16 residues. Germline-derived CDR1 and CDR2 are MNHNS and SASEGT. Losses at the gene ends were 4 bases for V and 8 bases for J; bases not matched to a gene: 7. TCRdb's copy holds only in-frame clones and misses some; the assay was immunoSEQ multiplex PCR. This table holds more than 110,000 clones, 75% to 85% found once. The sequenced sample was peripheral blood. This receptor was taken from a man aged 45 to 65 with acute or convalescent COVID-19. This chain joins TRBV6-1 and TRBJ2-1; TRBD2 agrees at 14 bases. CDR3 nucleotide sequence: TGTGCCAGCAGTGTAATGACTAGCGGGGGGGCACATGAGCAGTTCTTC. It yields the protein CASSVMTSGGAHEQFF.